This TCR beta chain was observed in a study of vaccination and CD4 T cells after COVID-19 (dated by TCRdb to 2021 to 2024). Describing the broader study: Convalescent patients had a positive SARS-CoV-2 result on nasal swab PCR, and of these patients, nine had mild disease and one had severe disease. The cultures were stimulated with overlapping spike peptide pools from SARS-CoV-2 and from the common cold coronaviruses HCoV-NL63, HCoV-OC43 and HCoV-229E. For a few convalescent patients, samples were collected at an early post-vaccination timepoint (day 14) as well as at a late post-vaccination timepoint (days 161 to 241). As controls, cultures received a CEFX viral epitope pool (the positive control), an HIV-1 Nef peptide pool (the negative control), or no peptide at all. Post-vaccine blood samples were obtained a median of approximately 70 days after the second vaccine dose, with a range of roughly 13 to 250 days. In the convalescent cohort there were six males and four females, among whom were two Hispanic individuals, seven Caucasians, two Asians and one multiracial person. Participants received two doses of either the Pfizer-BioNTech BNT162b2 vaccine (n=8) or the Moderna mRNA-1273 vaccine (n=2). Post-COVID blood samples from convalescent patients were collected a median of around 100 days after diagnosis, with a range of 35 to 161 days. In around nine COVID-19 convalescent patients and a few infection-naive healthy vaccine recipients, the spike-specific CD4+ TCR repertoire before mRNA vaccination was compared with the repertoire after mRNA vaccination. Summary of the overall study and its limitations: In convalescent patients, a median roughly 88% of post-vaccine SARS-CoV-2-reactive clones were detected only after vaccination, suggesting vaccine-specific priming. An increase in the median number of SARS-CoV-2-reactive clonotypes from approximately 23 after infection to a few dozen after vaccination was observed, but the change was not found to be significant. The number of convalescent patients in the study was relatively small, and the study did not examine early timepoints following natural infection. In convalescent patients, nearly all vaccine-specific clones (304 of 307) were found to be mono-reactive for SARS-CoV-2 spike rather than cross-reactive with common cold coronaviruses.

A word on this clonotype: The specificity of this receptor is unknown. Per-nucleotide qualities are absent, and no much larger clonotype sits a single base away.

The CDR3 sequence holds 12 residues, the cysteine and phenylalanine included. This entry keeps only the CDR3 DNA: 36 bases, framed from base 1. Taken from the germline V gene (reference sequence), the CDR1 and CDR2 loops are SGHNT and YYREEE. Library generation was performed with PCR. At the Johns Hopkins FTIC core, DNA from the cultured CD4+ T cells underwent TCR sequencing with the Oncomine TCR Beta short-read assay. The QIAamp micro DNA kit was used to extract genomic DNA from the cultured CD4+ T cells. Oncomine TCR Beta libraries made from cultured CD4+ T cells were pooled using unique dual indexes and sequenced on an Illumina iSeq 100. The study's own analysis went as follows. Non-productive sequences were removed, and CDR3s not starting with C, not ending with F or W, or shorter than 7 amino acids were discarded. The MANAFEST web application identified antigen-specific clonotypes by comparing peptide-stimulated wells against reference wells and other culture wells. An FDR below 0.05, an odds ratio above 5, and a productive frequency above 0.1% in at least two of three replicate wells were required for clones to be considered positive. A clonotype was classed as cross-reactive if the clonotype showed significant expansion both in SARS-CoV-2 spike wells and in at least one common cold coronavirus spike condition. Using R version 3.6.1, CDR3 homology was evaluated through Levenshtein distances (stringdist) along with unrooted phylogenetic trees (ape). In TCRdb, the public reads were trimmed at Q25 with fastp and aligned with MiXCR, with productive beta chains retained. Here each entry gathers all rows of one CDR3 protein and keeps the most common genes and DNA. These V and J calls rely on TCRdb rather than the paper's analysis. This sample gives tens of thousands of distinct CDR3 sequences in total; roughly two fifths of them show up just once. The top ten clonotypes cover 30% of the sample.

The time point label of this sample denotes: late sampling 161 to 241 days after vaccination in a few convalescent patients. The treatment or condition label on this specimen signifies: approximately nine-day PBMC culture with coronavirus spike peptide pools or control peptides (ViraFEST assay). The ViraFEST assay was used in the study, in which antigen-specific T cells were expanded with peptide pools and expanded clonotypes were subsequently identified by TCR sequencing. The positive SARS-CoV-2 PCR tests of the convalescent patients were dated from March to December 2020, before the Alpha, Beta and Delta variants emerged in the United States. Two million PBMCs per well were cultured in IMDM with roughly 5% human AB serum and 8.5 to 10 IU/ml IL-2, plus 10 ug/ml peptide pools. On days 3 and 7, half of the culture medium was replaced with fresh IL-2-containing medium. Once the cells had been in culture for over nine days, the EasySep CD4+ T cell isolation kit was used to isolate CD4+ T cells by negative selection. Ficoll-Paque Plus gradient centrifugation was used to isolate PBMCs from whole blood, and the isolated PBMCs were then either used fresh or cryopreserved at -140C. Each culture condition was generally run in triplicate wells.

The sequencing used CD4+ T cells from blood, cultured in vitro, collected about 7 months after SARS-CoV-2 vaccination. The chain links TRBV5-4 with TRBJ1-6; matching of 5 bases hints at TRBD1 as the D gene. The sequence came from a human donor who had recovered from COVID-19. The nucleotides read TGTGCGGGGGGACGGCAAAATTCACCCCTCCACTTT. Translated, this gives CAGGRQNSPLHF.